This TCR beta chain was recovered during a study of blood T cell repertoires in COVID-19. Background on the study: The United States, Italy and Spain provided the acute and convalescent COVID-19 samples.

Unmatched junction bases numbered 13, after V lost 3 bases and J lost 8 bases. The germline V gene encodes CDR1 SGHTA and CDR2 FQGNSA. The CDR3 length is 17 residues. Sequenced by immunoSEQ multiplex PCR; TCRdb stores in-frame clones only, minus some. The sample contains about 72,000 clones, more than 90% of which appear only once. The source of this sequence is a human donor in a cohort sampled during active COVID-19. The V and J genes are TRBV7-2 and TRBJ1-4; 9 nucleotides match TRBD1. Sequencing was done on a sample of peripheral blood. CDR3 region: CASSLGGTGSLREKLFF. DNA of the CDR3: TGTGCCAGCAGCTTGGGTGGGACAGGGTCACTCCGGGAAAAACTGTTTTTT.